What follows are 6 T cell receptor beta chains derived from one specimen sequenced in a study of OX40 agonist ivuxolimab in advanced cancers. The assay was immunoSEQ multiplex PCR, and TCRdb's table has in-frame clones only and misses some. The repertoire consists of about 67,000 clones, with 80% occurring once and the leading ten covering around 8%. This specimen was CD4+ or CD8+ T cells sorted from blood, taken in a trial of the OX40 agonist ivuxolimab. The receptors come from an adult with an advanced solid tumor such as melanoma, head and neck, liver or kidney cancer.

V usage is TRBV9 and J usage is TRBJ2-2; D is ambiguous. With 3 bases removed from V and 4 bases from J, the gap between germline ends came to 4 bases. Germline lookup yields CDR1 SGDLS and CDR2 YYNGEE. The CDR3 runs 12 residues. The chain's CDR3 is CASSGRTGELFF. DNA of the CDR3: TGTGCCAGCAGCGGCCGCACCGGGGAGCTGTTTTTT.

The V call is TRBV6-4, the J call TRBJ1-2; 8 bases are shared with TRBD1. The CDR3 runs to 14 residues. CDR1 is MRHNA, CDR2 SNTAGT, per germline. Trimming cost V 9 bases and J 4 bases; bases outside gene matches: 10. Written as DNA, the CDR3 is TGTGCCAGTACGACAGGGGAGGGAGGCTATGGCTACACCTTC. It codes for CASTTGEGGYGYTF.

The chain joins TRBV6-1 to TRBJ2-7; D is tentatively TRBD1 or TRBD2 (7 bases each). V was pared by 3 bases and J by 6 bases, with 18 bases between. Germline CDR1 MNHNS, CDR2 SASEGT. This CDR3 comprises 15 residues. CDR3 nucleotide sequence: TGTGCCAGCAGTGACCCCTCCAGGGGGGGGCGCGAGCAGTACGTC. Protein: CASSDPSRGGREQYV.

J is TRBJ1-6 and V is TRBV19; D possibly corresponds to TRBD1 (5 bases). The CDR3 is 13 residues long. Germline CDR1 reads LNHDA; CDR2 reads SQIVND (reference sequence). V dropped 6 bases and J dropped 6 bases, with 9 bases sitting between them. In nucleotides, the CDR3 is TGTGCCAGTAGCGGGGCCCTTAATTCACCCCTCCACTTT. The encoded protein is CASSGALNSPLHF.

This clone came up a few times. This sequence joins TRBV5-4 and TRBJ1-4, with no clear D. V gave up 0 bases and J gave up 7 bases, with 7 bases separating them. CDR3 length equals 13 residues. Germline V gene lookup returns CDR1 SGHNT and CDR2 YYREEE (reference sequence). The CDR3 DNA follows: TGTGCCAGCAGCTTGGATGTCGGTGAAAAACTGTTTTTT. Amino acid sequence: CASSLDVGEKLFF.

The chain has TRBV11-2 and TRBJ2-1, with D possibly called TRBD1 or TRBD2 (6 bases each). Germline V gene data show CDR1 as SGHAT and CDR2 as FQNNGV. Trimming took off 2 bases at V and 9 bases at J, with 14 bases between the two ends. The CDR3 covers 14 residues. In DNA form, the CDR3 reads TGTGCCAGCAGCTTATTAGGGGGGCTTCGTGAGCAGTTCTTC. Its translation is CASSLLGGLREQFF.